The entry that follows covers one TCR beta chain sequence. The antigen it binds to is not known. Base qualities are not recorded, but no much larger clone differs from it by a single base. The source of the sample is a study of cytomegalovirus exposure and HLA in healthy donors (dated by TCRdb to the late 2010s). Concerning the study at large: The roughly 700 repertoires of the first cohort and the 95 to 150 validation repertoires were produced on the same platform, according to a later analysis. The study aimed to test whether signatures of past pathogen exposure could be identified by cataloging public T cell receptors. A separate validation cohort of approximately 130 different subjects was used in addition to the roughly 620-subject first cohort. To predict cytomegalovirus infection status, the study combined high-throughput TCR immunosequencing, statistical association of individual TCRs with disease status, and machine learning.

Donors formed part of the validation cohort, which comprised about 130 subjects and was distinct from the first cohort of 670 or so subjects. The library was obtained by the immunoSEQ multiplex PCR assay. As for the authors' bioinformatics: A statistical classification framework was developed to diagnose cytomegalovirus status using the catalog of TCR beta chain sequences. Imported from immuneACCESS, the table was reduced by TCRdb to in-frame sequences with V and J called. These copies leave out some clones; in studies compared against another copy, an unresolved V gene accounts for under half, and the cause of the remainder is not known. V, J and clone size derive from that table, while D and trimming were established from the DNA sequence. The sample contains around 200,000 clones, 88% of them found a single time. The ten largest clonotypes hold around 3% of the sample. Results and caveats for the whole study, not just this receptor: A total of 150 or so TCR beta chains were listed by the study as associated with cytomegalovirus. The classifier was reported to diagnose cytomegalovirus status with high specificity and sensitivity in both the original and validation cohorts. In vitro tests confirmed that a few of the cytomegalovirus-associated TCR beta chains recognize cytomegalovirus antigens. The authors suggested that the approach could potentially be extended to other disease states and immunological phenotypes. A later analysis lacked HLA typing for the validation cohort, so it scored co-occurrence in that cohort across all 120 or so repertoires. Of the cluster scores, approximately 94% were above 0 in a later analysis, which found that TCRs clustered in the first cohort also tended to co-occur in the 120 or so validation repertoires. Most TCR sequences were observed very rarely across donors, whereas some public TCRs were present in many individuals.

There are 14 amino acids in the CDR3, from cysteine to phenylalanine inclusive. CDR3 DNA is the only sequence kept; it has 42 bases, read in frame from the first base. V and J lose 4 bases and 7 bases, and a span of 17 bases separates them. CDR1 and CDR2 were assigned from the germline V gene as SQVTM and ANQGSEA. The receptor comes from a woman younger than 35 in good health and CMV-seronegative. The rearrangement joined TRBV29-1 to TRBJ2-1, and TRBD1 may be the D gene, going by 5 matching bases. Sequencing was performed on PBMCs. The nucleotide sequence is given as TGCAGCGTTGGTGTTGGGGCGGTTCTGAATGAGCAGTTCTTC. This is translated as CSVGVGAVLNEQFF.